This entry features one T cell receptor (beta chain) sequence. Some clones are missing from TCRdb's copy, which holds only in-frame ones; the method was immunoSEQ multiplex PCR. The table includes about 110,000 clones, 88% detected once. The entry originates in a study of blood T cell repertoires in COVID-19. V lost 6 bases, J lost 7 bases, and 9 bases stayed unmatched. The CDR3 is 15 residues long. Germline lookup yields CDR1 MDHEN and CDR2 SYDVKM. Source material: peripheral blood. This clonotype was sampled from a human donor in a cohort sampled during active COVID-19. The rearrangement links TRBV28 to TRBJ2-1; 10 nucleotides match TRBD1. CDR3 region: CASRNRDRGGNEQFF. In nucleotides, the CDR3 is TGTGCCAGCAGGAACCGGGACAGGGGCGGAAATGAGCAGTTCTTC. Complete variable domain (other parts from reference TRBV28 and TRBJ2-1): DVKVTQSSRYLVKRTGEKVFLECVQDMDHENMFWYRQDPGLGLRLIYFSYDVKMKEKGDIPEGYSVSREKKERFSLILESASTNQTSMYLCASRNRDRGGNEQFFGPGTRLTVL.